A single sample is the source of the 18 T cell receptor beta chains below, sequenced in a study of blood T cell repertoires in COVID-19. Profiling relied on immunoSEQ multiplex PCR, and the TCRdb table lists in-frame clones only, not all of them. The data show about 120,000 clones, 77% seen once. Material for sequencing was peripheral blood. These receptors came from a human donor in a cohort sampled during active COVID-19.

The rearrangement joins TRBV5-4 to TRBJ2-7, with 7 bases lining up with TRBD1. With V trimmed by 4 bases and J by 2 bases, 12 bases remained unmatched. This CDR3 contains 16 residues. Germline V CDR1 and CDR2: SGHNT, YYREEE (reference sequence). Here the CDR3 reads CASSADTGVGPYEQYF. The CDR3, as DNA: TGTGCCAGCAGCGCCGATACAGGGGTGGGCCCCTACGAGCAGTACTTC.

The rearrangement uses TRBV6-6 and TRBJ2-7; TRBD2 matches at 9 bases. This CDR3 is built from 15 residues. Trimming removed 4 bases from V and 1 base from J; junction bases left unmatched: 5. The germline CDR1 and CDR2 sequences are MNHNY and SVGAGI (reference sequence). CDR3: CASSLSSGTSYEQYF. DNA for the CDR3: TGTGCCAGCAGTTTATCTAGCGGGACGTCCTACGAGCAGTACTTC.

This rearrangement joins TRBV7-8 to TRBJ1-2; 11 bases fit TRBD1. Germline values: CDR1 SGHVS, CDR2 FQNEAQ. The CDR3 extends over 18 amino acids. The V and J ends lost 1 base and 3 bases, in that order; junction bases with no gene match: 10. DNA of the CDR3: TGTGCCAGCAGCTTAGAATGGACAGGGGGCGCGGATTACTATGGCTACACCTTC. Translated: CASSLEWTGGADYYGYTF.

The chain has TRBV29-1 and TRBJ2-7, with TRBD1 matching 9 bases. CDR3 length: 12 residues. The trim removed 0 bases at V and 12 bases at J, leaving 6 bases unmatched. Germline loops: CDR1 SQVTM, CDR2 ANQGSEA. The CDR3 spells CSVEDLGQGRYF. The CDR3 nucleotides read TGCAGCGTTGAAGATCTGGGACAGGGAAGGTACTTC.

The V and J genes are TRBV21-1 and TRBJ2-2; TRBD1, as called in the table, went unchecked against the DNA. TRBV21-1 is reported as a pseudogene. The CDR3 totals 16 residues. CDR3 in amino acids: CASRTTGTANTGELFF. The CDR3 region has the DNA TGTGCCAGCAGAACCACCGGGACAGCGAACACCGGGGAGCTGTTTTTT.

The rearrangement joins TRBV28 to TRBJ1-5, with D uncertain. The CDR3 is made up of 13 amino acids. The V gene lost 6 bases and the J gene lost 4 bases, with 10 bases spanning the gap. Germline V gives CDR1 MDHEN, CDR2 SYDVKM. Here the CDR3 DNA reads TGTGCCAGCAGGCTAAACAGTAATCAGCCCCAGCATTTT. It yields the protein CASRLNSNQPQHF.

The CDR3 region has the DNA TGTGCCAGCACCACTCTAGCGGGGGCGTCCTACAATGAGCAGTTCTTC. The encoded protein is CASTTLAGASYNEQFF. The genes are TRBV7-8 and TRBJ2-1; 10 nucleotides match TRBD2. V lost 7 bases, J lost 1 base, and 7 bases stayed unmatched. Germline V lookup: CDR1 SGHVS, CDR2 FQNEAQ. This CDR3 has 16 residues.

The chain recombines TRBV5-4 with TRBJ1-1, with D possibly TRBD1 on 5 matching bases. Germline V lookup: CDR1 SGHNT, CDR2 YYREEE (reference sequence). V lost 4 bases and J 5 bases, leaving 12 bases between the germline ends. This CDR3 comprises 13 residues. In DNA, the CDR3 is TGTGCCAGCAGCCGGGGGTCGGAAACTGAAGCTTTCTTT. Translation: CASSRGSETEAFF.

This chain links TRBV19 with TRBJ2-7; D perhaps matches TRBD1 (5 bases). Trimming stripped 3 bases from V and 6 bases from J, with 12 bases between. Germline loops: CDR1 LNHDA, CDR2 SQIVND (reference sequence). The CDR3 contains 13 residues. CDR3: CASSISKGVEQYF. CDR3 DNA sequence: TGTGCCAGTAGTATTAGTAAAGGGGTCGAGCAGTACTTC.

The chain couples TRBV9 to TRBJ1-2; no reliable D call. V dropped 6 bases and J dropped 4 bases, with 10 bases sitting between them. The CDR3 length is 12 residues. The V gene's germline CDR1 is SGDLS and CDR2 YYNGEE. CDR3 nucleotides: TGTGCCAGCAAGTCCGGGGTCTATGGCTACACCTTC. Translation: CASKSGVYGYTF.

The V and J genes are TRBV11-3 and TRBJ2-5; D might be TRBD1 (5 bases). The CDR3 runs to 16 residues. Trimming took 5 bases from V and 4 from J, leaving 20 bases between them. Per germline, CDR1 SGHNT and CDR2 YENEEA. Here the CDR3 DNA reads TGTGCCAGCAGCGCCCGTTCCCAGGGAAGTGGAGAGACCCAGTACTTC. Residues: CASSARSQGSGETQYF.

This CDR3 reads CASSLVSGNEQYF. Written as DNA, the CDR3 is TGTGCCAGCAGCTTAGTTTCCGGGAACGAGCAGTACTTC. The chain recombines TRBV7-9 with TRBJ2-7; D is perhaps TRBD2 (5 bases). V lost 1 base, J lost 5 bases, and 9 bases lay in between. CDR3 size: 13 residues. Germline V lookup: CDR1 SEHNR, CDR2 FQNEAQ (reference sequence). The complete variable domain, with remaining parts taken from reference TRBV7-9 and TRBJ2-7, reads DTGVSQNPRHKITKRGQNVTFRCDPISEHNRLYWYRQTLGQGPEFLTYFQNEAQLEKSRLLSDRFSAERPKGSFSTLEIQRTEQGDSAMYLCASSLVSGNEQYFGPGTRLTVT.

The chain combines TRBV13 with TRBJ1-4; 7 bases agree with TRBD1. V lost 10 bases, J lost 8 bases, and 4 bases stayed unmatched. Per germline, CDR1 PRHDT and CDR2 FYEKMQ (reference sequence). This CDR3 has 11 residues. The CDR3 DNA is TGTGCCACCCGACAGGGCGAAAAACTGTTTTTT. Residues: CATRQGEKLFF. Using reference TRBV13 and TRBJ1-4 for the parts outside the CDR3, the full variable domain is AAGVIQSPRHLIKEKRETATLKCYPIPRHDTVYWYQQGPGQDPQFLISFYEKMQSDKGSIPDRFSAQQFSDYHSELNMSSLELGDSALYFCATRQGEKLFFGSGTQLSVL.

This clone was seen more than once but under ten times. V and J are TRBV15 and TRBJ2-7; 7 nucleotides agree with TRBD2. Germline V gives CDR1 LNHNV, CDR2 YYDKDF (reference sequence). This CDR3 comprises 13 residues. The J segment lost 5 bases and the V segment lost 5 bases, leaving 6 bases of the junction unmatched. The DNA for the CDR3 is TGTGCCACCAGCTCCGGACTAGAGGACGAGCAGTACTTC. Protein sequence: CATSSGLEDEQYF.

In DNA form, the CDR3 reads TGCAGCGTCTCCCGGGCGGGGGAGGGCCGGTCCTACGAGCAGTACTTC. Translated: CSVSRAGEGRSYEQYF. J is TRBJ2-7 and V is TRBV29-1; 7 bases fit TRBD2. V was clipped by 6 bases and J by 1 base; unmatched bases: 15. Germline loops: CDR1 SQVTM, CDR2 ANQGSEA. The CDR3 covers 16 residues.

This clone has just a few counts. The V gene is TRBV30, the J gene TRBJ2-7; perhaps TRBD2 as D (6 bases). Germline V gene sequence: CDR1 GTSNPN, CDR2 SVGIG (reference sequence). The CDR3 extends over 13 amino acids. Trimming pared 1 base from V and 4 bases from J, leaving 11 bases between. CDR3 coding DNA: TGTGCCTGGAGTGGGGGGGTTCGGTACGAGCAGTACTTC. It yields the protein CAWSGGVRYEQYF.

This clone was seen once. The rearrangement links TRBV27 to TRBJ1-2; TRBD1 aligns across 7 bases. CDR3 length equals 16 residues. Trimming at V came to 5 bases and at J to 1 base, leaving 10 bases not matched to a gene. Germline V lookup: CDR1 MNHEY, CDR2 SMNVEV (reference sequence). CDR3 DNA sequence: TGTGCCAGCAGTCCTCGGACAGGTCCAATTAACTATGGCTACACCTTC. Translated: CASSPRTGPINYGYTF.

This rearrangement joins TRBV19 to TRBJ1-2, with TRBD1 as a possible D gene (6 bases). The germline CDR1 and CDR2 sequences are LNHDA and SQIVND (reference sequence). Trimming shortened V by 3 bases and J by 5 bases, and 7 bases separated the two germline ends. There are 12 residues in the CDR3. The CDR3 protein is CASSIGQYGYTF. DNA of the CDR3: TGTGCCAGTAGTATCGGACAGTATGGCTACACCTTC.